The 26 T cell receptor beta chains below come from one sample, sequenced in a study of identical twins. TCRdb reanalysed the 5' RACE reads using MiXCR and keeps one entry per CDR3 protein. The sample has roughly 710,000 distinct CDR3 sequences, approximately 6.1% seen once. The sequencing input was naive T cells sorted from blood. These receptors were obtained from a man younger than 35 in good health.

Ten or more counts support this clonotype. The rearrangement joins TRBV6-2 or TRBV6-3 to TRBJ2-3; 12 nucleotides align to TRBD2. The CDR3 covers 14 residues. V lost 9 bases to trimming and J lost 4 bases; unmatched junction nucleotides: 5. Germline lookup yields CDR1 MNHEY and CDR2 SVGEGT. The CDR3 DNA reads as TGTGCCAGTCAGACTAGCGGGAGATCAGATACGCAGTATTTT. The encoded protein is CASQTSGRSDTQYF.

The chain employs TRBV3-1 and TRBJ2-3; TRBD1 or TRBD2 may be the D gene (6 bases each). V gave up 3 bases and J gave up 10 bases, with 11 bases separating them. Germline loops: CDR1 LGHDT, CDR2 YNNKEL (reference sequence). There are 12 residues in the CDR3. The CDR3 DNA reads TGTGCCAGCAGCCAGTTAGGGGGGTCGCAGTATTTT. Its protein is CASSQLGGSQYF.

This clonotype showed up just a few times. This chain connects TRBV27 to TRBJ2-2; the D gene is possibly TRBD2 (5 bases). V was clipped by 5 bases and J by 2 bases, with 9 bases between them. Germline loops: CDR1 MNHEY, CDR2 SMNVEV (reference sequence). The length of the CDR3 is 14 residues. CDR3 DNA: TGTGCCAGCAGTCAGCCTAGCAACACCGGGGAGCTGTTTTTT. It yields the protein CASSQPSNTGELFF.

This clonotype was recorded many times. The CDR3, as DNA: TGTGCCAGCTGGCAACTCGGCCTGAACAATGAGCAGTTCTTC. Encoded protein: CASWQLGLNNEQFF. The chain has TRBV27 and TRBJ2-1; no clear D. Deletions cut 8 bases from V and 5 bases from J, with 16 bases between. Germline V gene data show CDR1 as MNHEY and CDR2 as SMNVEV (reference sequence). The CDR3 loop spans 14 amino acids.

This clonotype was seen at least ten times. This chain connects TRBV29-1 to TRBJ2-7; TRBD2 matches 12 bases. The CDR3 contains 13 residues. V shed 4 bases and J 2 bases; nucleotides not matched to a gene: 0. Per germline, CDR1 SQVTM and CDR2 ANQGSEA. CDR3 loop: CSVGLAGAYEQYF. The CDR3 DNA sequence: TGCAGCGTTGGACTAGCGGGAGCCTACGAGCAGTACTTC.

There are many counts of this clonotype. The chain uses TRBV24-1 and TRBJ2-1; 7 bases fit TRBD2. This CDR3 is built from 17 residues. V was clipped by 4 bases and J by 4 bases; unmatched bases: 12. Germline values: CDR1 KGHDR, CDR2 SFDVKD. In DNA form, the CDR3 reads TGTGCCACCAGTGACTTTAGTGCCAGCGGGAATTACAATGAGCAGTTCTTC. Amino acids: CATSDFSASGNYNEQFF.

This clonotype was recorded many times. The J gene is TRBJ1-1, the V gene TRBV29-1; 9 bases line up with TRBD1. V dropped 6 bases and J dropped 5; count of bases not matched to a gene: 4. Germline CDR1 and CDR2: SQVTM and ANQGSEA. The CDR3 is 12 amino acids. This chain's CDR3 is CSVGQGSTEAFF. The CDR3 nucleotides are TGCAGCGTGGGACAGGGAAGTACTGAAGCTTTCTTT.

The table lists this clonotype with many counts. The rearrangement uses TRBV7-2 and TRBJ2-1; TRBD2 matches at 11 bases. The CDR3 runs to 15 residues. V dropped 5 bases and J dropped 8; count of bases not matched to a gene: 8. Germline CDR1 and CDR2: SGHTA and FQGNSA. The CDR3 spells CASSAGTSGGHEQFF. The DNA of the CDR3 is TGTGCCAGCAGCGCGGGGACTAGCGGCGGGCATGAGCAGTTCTTC.

The chain joins TRBV6-5 to TRBJ2-3; D possibly uses TRBD1 or TRBD2 (6 bases each). The CDR3 has 14 residues. Germline-derived CDR1 and CDR2 are MNHEY and SVGAGI. V shed 2 bases and J shed 8 bases, with 14 bases lying between them. The CDR3 DNA is TGTGCCAGCAGTTACCATTTGGAGGGGGGTACGCAGTATTTT. Protein sequence: CASSYHLEGGTQYF.

The V and J genes are TRBV7-9 and TRBJ1-1, with D perhaps matching TRBD1 (5 bases). Germline CDR1 is SEHNR and CDR2 is FQNEAQ (reference sequence). With 1 base removed from V and 5 bases from J, the gap between germline ends came to 11 bases. The CDR3 has 14 residues. The CDR3: CASSLEDSRTEAFF. CDR3 nucleotides: TGTGCCAGCAGCTTAGAAGACAGTAGGACTGAAGCTTTCTTT.

This clonotype has just a few counts. The CDR3: CASSFGLAGGGPYNEQFF. The CDR3 DNA is TGTGCCAGCAGTTTCGGACTAGCGGGAGGGGGCCCCTACAATGAGCAGTTCTTC. This chain connects TRBV12-3 or TRBV12-4 to TRBJ2-1; the match to TRBD2 covers 15 bases. The CDR3 length is 18 residues. After removal of 3 bases from V and 2 bases from J, the junction contained 5 bases not matched to a gene.

This clonotype was seen at least ten times. The genes are TRBV12-3 or TRBV12-4 and TRBJ1-4, with a tentative D call TRBD1 (5 bases). The CDR3 contains 12 residues. V lost 3 bases and J lost 11, with 10 bases in between. DNA of the CDR3: TGTGCCAGCAGTTTGGGCAGGGTTAAACTGTTTTTT. It yields the protein CASSLGRVKLFF.

Ten or more counts support this clonotype. The V call is TRBV24-1, the J call TRBJ2-1; 8 bases agree with TRBD2. This CDR3 comprises 19 residues. V was pared by 3 bases and J by 12 bases, with 24 bases of the junction left unmatched. Germline V gene data show CDR1 as KGHDR and CDR2 as SFDVKD. The DNA for the CDR3 is TGTGCCACCAGTGATCGCGGACTAGCAACTCGAGGAGCGGTCTTTGGGCAGTTCTTC. Protein sequence: CATSDRGLATRGAVFGQFF.

There are many counts of this clonotype. The CDR3 reads CASSLTPGYEQYV. The CDR3 DNA sequence: TGCGCCAGCAGCTTGACTCCAGGCTACGAGCAGTACGTC. This sequence joins TRBV5-1 and TRBJ2-7; no definite D call. Trimming shortened V by 1 base and J by 3 bases, and 8 bases separated the two germline ends. The germline V gene has CDR1 SGHRS and CDR2 YFSETQ. This CDR3 comprises 13 residues.

This clonotype came up a few times. The chain couples TRBV10-3 to TRBJ2-7; 10 bases line up with TRBD1. Germline trimming cut 4 bases from V and 3 bases from J; bases unmatched to any gene: 9. The CDR3 totals 16 residues. CDR1 and CDR2 from the germline V gene are ENHRY and SYGVKD. The CDR3, as DNA: TGTGCCATCAGTGTGAAACCGGGACAGGGGAACTACGAGCAGTACGTC. Translated: CAISVKPGQGNYEQYV.

In its sample, this clonotype was seen many times. The chain carries TRBV20-1 and TRBJ2-3, with 7 bases lining up with TRBD2. With 0 bases clipped from V and 6 bases from J, the junction kept 9 bases outside the gene matches. Germline assignment: CDR1 DFQATT and CDR2 SNEGSKA (reference sequence). The CDR3 has 15 amino acids. CDR3 bases: TGCAGTGCTAGAGATGGAGAAATAGCGGGTGATACGCAGTATTTT. This encodes CSARDGEIAGDTQYF.

The chain employs TRBV28 and TRBJ2-5; D remains unclear. This CDR3 contains 14 residues. In germline, CDR1 is MDHEN, CDR2 SYDVKM. V was shortened by 4 bases and J by 1 base, with 10 bases between the two germline ends. CDR3 region: CASSSLTVQETQYF. The CDR3 nucleotides read TGTGCCAGCAGTTCATTGACCGTCCAAGAGACCCAGTACTTC.

This clonotype was seen at least ten times. J is TRBJ1-5 and V is TRBV12-3 or TRBV12-4; 8 nucleotides match TRBD1. This CDR3 comprises 14 residues. V was pared by 6 bases and J by 2 bases, with 3 bases of the junction left unmatched. The CDR3: CASSDRGGNQPQHF. In DNA form, the CDR3 reads TGTGCCAGCAGCGACAGGGGTGGCAATCAGCCCCAGCATTTT.

This chain uses TRBV12-3 or TRBV12-4 with TRBJ2-5; 8 positions match TRBD2. There are 14 residues in the CDR3. V was pared by 6 bases and J by 3 bases, with 6 bases of the junction left unmatched. CDR3 DNA sequence: TGTGCCAGCAGGCGACTAGCGCCTAAAGAGACCCAGTACTTC. Translated, it gives CASRRLAPKETQYF.

This clonotype was seen at least ten times. The chain employs TRBV4-1 and TRBJ2-2, with 8 bases identical to TRBD1. V lost 3 bases and J lost 0; bases outside the gene matches: 9. The germline V gene has CDR1 MGHRA and CDR2 YSYEKL. CDR3 length equals 18 residues. The CDR3 region is CASSHHDRGSSNTGELFF. The CDR3, as DNA: TGCGCCAGCAGCCATCACGACAGGGGCTCGTCGAACACCGGGGAGCTGTTTTTT.

This clonotype has a handful of counts. The chain combines TRBV5-1 with TRBJ1-2, with D unresolved. The CDR3 spans 13 residues. CDR1 SGHRS and CDR2 YFSETQ come from the germline V gene. V was shortened by 4 bases and J by 8 bases, with 15 bases between the two germline ends. In nucleotides, the CDR3 is TGCGCCAGCAGCCAGTCAATTGAATCCGGCTACACCTTC. It translates to CASSQSIESGYTF.

This clonotype was detected many times. The rearrangement links TRBV4-1 to TRBJ2-2, with 10 bases matching TRBD1. J lost 6 bases, V lost 0 bases, and 4 bases had no gene match. Germline loops: CDR1 MGHRA, CDR2 YSYEKL. This CDR3 comprises 16 residues. In DNA, the CDR3 is TGCGCCAGCAGCCAAGATAGACAGGGGGCTTCCGGGGAGCTGTTTTTT. It is translated as CASSQDRQGASGELFF.

A few counts support this clonotype. The chain couples TRBV29-1 to TRBJ2-1; D call uncertain. Germline CDR1 SQVTM, CDR2 ANQGSEA. The ends were cut back, 8 bases at V and 0 bases at J, with 11 bases in the middle. The CDR3 spans 13 residues. The CDR3 loop is CSTGRSSYNEQFF. In DNA, the CDR3 is TGCAGCACCGGACGCAGCTCCTACAATGAGCAGTTCTTC.

This clonotype was found many times. The rearrangement joins TRBV20-1 to TRBJ1-3, with D hard to call. From germline, CDR1 is DFQATT and CDR2 SNEGSKA (reference sequence). This CDR3 region has 14 residues. Trimming cost V 3 bases and J 0 bases, with 9 bases left between them. This CDR3 reads CSARAPASGNTIYF. As DNA, the CDR3 is TGCAGTGCTAGGGCCCCAGCCTCTGGAAACACCATATATTTT.

This clonotype was detected ten times or more. The V call is TRBV2, the J call TRBJ2-7; D gene ambiguous. The V end lost 4 bases, the J end lost 4 bases, and 2 bases lay between the germline ends. Germline V gene data show CDR1 as SNHLY and CDR2 as FYNNEI. The CDR3 contains 10 residues. The CDR3 DNA follows: TGTGCCAGCAGTGGGTACGAGCAGTACGTC. It is translated as CASSGYEQYV.

Ten or more counts support this clonotype. The chain employs TRBV20-1 and TRBJ1-1; D unclear. The CDR3 has 13 amino acids. The germline gives CDR1 DFQATT, CDR2 SNEGSKA (reference sequence). Deletions cut 3 bases from V and 0 bases from J, with 8 bases between. CDR3 sequence: CSARRVLNTEAFF. The CDR3 DNA reads as TGCAGTGCTAGGAGGGTCCTGAACACTGAAGCTTTCTTT.